Presented here are 20 T cell receptor beta chains from one specimen sequenced in a study of early T cells in non-severe SARS-CoV-2 infection. TCRdb called the 5' RACE reads again in MiXCR, with one record for every CDR3 protein. The table records tens of thousands of distinct CDR3 sequences, around 15% of them present only once. The specimen sequenced was whole blood. These receptors all stem from an adult who was a healthcare worker with PCR-confirmed SARS-CoV-2 infection or an uninfected control (not recorded which).

This clonotype was detected many times. This rearrangement joins TRBV11-3 to TRBJ2-1; 8 positions agree with TRBD1. CDR1 SGHNT and CDR2 YENEEA come from the germline V gene. The ends lost 5 bases at V and 8 bases at J; junction bases unmatched: 11. This CDR3 is 15 amino acids long. CDR3 DNA: TGTGCCAGCAGCCCAGGACAGGGCGGCTTCTATGAGCAGTTCTTC. It codes for CASSPGQGGFYEQFF.

This clonotype has a handful of counts. The genes are TRBV20-1 and TRBJ2-1; 8 nucleotides align to TRBD1. Germline lookup yields CDR1 DFQATT and CDR2 SNEGSKA (reference sequence). The CDR3 runs 16 residues. The ends lost 5 bases at V and 4 bases at J; junction bases unmatched: 13. The DNA for the CDR3 is TGCAGTGCTTTTCCGCTTACAGGGGGAATTTACAATGAGCAGTTCTTC. Its protein product is CSAFPLTGGIYNEQFF.

The chain joins TRBV27 to TRBJ2-3; 11 nucleotides line up with TRBD2. J gave up 1 base and V 5 bases, and 5 bases lay outside the gene matches. The germline CDR1 and CDR2 sequences are MNHEY and SMNVEV (reference sequence). The CDR3 loop spans 16 amino acids. In DNA, the CDR3 is TGTGCCAGCAGTCCCTCGACTAGCGGGGGCACAGATACGCAGTATTTT. It yields the protein CASSPSTSGGTDTQYF.

In this sample, this clonotype turned up a few times. The CDR3 DNA reads TGTGCCAGCAACCGCCAAGGTCGCACAGATACGCAGTATTTT. Its translation: CASNRQGRTDTQYF. This chain uses TRBV28 with TRBJ2-3; D is ambiguous. Trimming removed 7 bases from V and 1 base from J, with 12 bases in between. Per the germline V gene, CDR1 is MDHEN and CDR2 is SYDVKM. This CDR3 comprises 14 residues.

The gene calls are TRBV20-1 and TRBJ1-1; tentatively, D is TRBD1 (5 bases). Germline lookup yields CDR1 DFQATT and CDR2 SNEGSKA (reference sequence). V shed 4 bases and J shed 3 bases, with 12 bases lying between them. CDR3 length: 13 residues. The CDR3 coding sequence is TGCAGTGCTACAACAGGATTGGACACTGAAGCTTTCTTT. Translating gives CSATTGLDTEAFF.

In its sample, this clonotype was seen a few times. V is TRBV12-3 or TRBV12-4 and J is TRBJ1-2; TRBD1 matches 7 bases. Trimming removed 6 bases from V and 8 bases from J; junction bases left unmatched: 6. This CDR3 spans 12 amino acids. CDR3: CASSRQGYGYTF. The CDR3 DNA follows: TGTGCCAGCAGCCGACAGGGATACGGCTACACCTTC.

This sequence joins TRBV15 and TRBJ2-3; 9 bases map to TRBD2. Germline trimming cut 8 bases from V and 8 bases from J; bases unmatched to any gene: 14. The germline gives CDR1 LNHNV, CDR2 YYDKDF (reference sequence). The CDR3 runs to 15 residues. The CDR3 here is CATERGAGDGVTQYF. The CDR3 nucleotides read TGTGCCACCGAGCGGGGGGCAGGGGATGGCGTTACGCAGTATTTT.

This clonotype appeared a few times. The rearrangement uses TRBV7-2 and TRBJ2-1; TRBD2 aligns across 12 bases. Germline V gives CDR1 SGHTA, CDR2 FQGNSA. This CDR3 contains 18 residues. The trim removed 0 bases at V and 4 bases at J, leaving 7 bases unmatched. The CDR3 region is CASSLAWTSGVGYNEQFF. The DNA of the CDR3 is TGTGCCAGCAGCTTAGCGTGGACTAGCGGGGTTGGGTACAATGAGCAGTTCTTC.

There are a few counts of this clonotype. J is TRBJ1-1 and V is TRBV2; D remains ambiguous. Trimming took off 8 bases at V and 11 bases at J, with 12 bases between the two ends. Germline assignment: CDR1 SNHLY and CDR2 FYNNEI. This CDR3 has 10 amino acids. For the CDR3, the DNA is TGTGCCAGCGGGGAGGCCTCGGCTTTCTTT. Protein sequence: CASGEASAFF.

The CDR3 nucleotides are TGTGCCAGCAGCCCCGGGGTGGCAGGGATCGCCAATCAGCCCCAGCATTTT. It encodes CASSPGVAGIANQPQHF. This rearrangement joins TRBV7-6 to TRBJ1-5; D possibly corresponds to TRBD1 (5 bases). Trimming took off 5 bases at V and 3 bases at J, with 20 bases between the two ends. The CDR3 contains 17 residues. Germline lookup yields CDR1 SGHVS and CDR2 FNYEAQ.

This clonotype was recorded at least ten times. The V call is TRBV29-1, the J call TRBJ2-5; possible D gene TRBD2, 5 bases. Germline loops: CDR1 SQVTM, CDR2 ANQGSEA. The ends were cut back, 5 bases at V and 13 bases at J, with 8 bases in the middle. This CDR3 spans 8 amino acids. The CDR3 loop reads CSVIGGYF. The CDR3 DNA reads TGCAGCGTTATCGGAGGGTACTTC. The full variable domain, with the rest looked up from reference TRBV29-1 and TRBJ2-5, is SAVISQKPSRDICQRGTSLTIQCQVDSQVTMMFWYRQQPGQSLTLIATANQGSEATYESGFVIDKFPISRPNLTFSTLTVSNMSPEDSSIYLCSVIGGYFGPGTRLLVL.

This clonotype has just a few counts. The V gene is TRBV7-6, the J gene TRBJ2-6; TRBD2 might be the D (5 bases). The V gene's germline CDR1 is SGHVS and CDR2 FNYEAQ. The CDR3 extends over 17 amino acids. The ends were cut back, 1 base at V and 8 bases at J, with 18 bases in the middle. CDR3 region: CASSLETFRGRSNVLTF. In DNA, the CDR3 is TGTGCCAGCAGCTTAGAAACTTTTCGGGGTCGATCCAACGTCCTGACTTTC.

The V and J genes are TRBV2 and TRBJ2-2, with TRBD1 matching 7 bases. The germline V gene encodes CDR1 SNHLY and CDR2 FYNNEI. The CDR3 has 16 residues. The ends lost 1 base at V and 2 bases at J; junction bases unmatched: 4. In DNA form, the CDR3 reads TGTGCCAGCAGTGAAGGGCAGGGGGTAAACACCGGGGAGCTGTTTTTT. Translation gives CASSEGQGVNTGELFF.

This clonotype was seen many times. The genes are TRBV2 and TRBJ2-6; D call uncertain. The CDR3 has 17 amino acids. CDR1 is SNHLY and CDR2 is FYNNEI in the germline V gene. V lost 3 bases and J 3 bases, leaving 15 bases between the germline ends. CDR3 coding DNA: TGTGCCAGCAGTGATCAGGACCCAGAAGTTGGGGCCAACGTCCTGACTTTC. Encoded protein: CASSDQDPEVGANVLTF.

Only a few counts were recorded for this clonotype. V usage is TRBV12-3 or TRBV12-4 and J usage is TRBJ1-1, with D tentatively TRBD1 (5 bases). The CDR3 is made up of 14 amino acids. Trimming removed 5 bases from V and 1 base from J, with 11 bases in between. For the CDR3, the DNA is TGTGCCAGCAGTCAAGACAGAAGGAACACTGAAGCTTTCTTT. Translating it yields CASSQDRRNTEAFF.

This clonotype appeared a few times. The chain combines TRBV27 with TRBJ2-3; D gene unclear. Trimming cost V 6 bases and J 0 bases, with 10 bases left between them. The CDR3 spans 14 residues. Germline CDR1 is MNHEY and CDR2 is SMNVEV (reference sequence). This CDR3 is CASRLSVSTDTQYF. In DNA, the CDR3 is TGTGCCAGCAGGCTAAGCGTTAGCACAGATACGCAGTATTTT.

CDR3 loop: CASRPGPSTYNEQFF. As DNA, the CDR3 is TGTGCCAGCAGACCCGGACCGTCCACCTACAATGAGCAGTTCTTC. This sequence joins TRBV6-5 and TRBJ2-1; unclear D gene. V was clipped by 6 bases and J by 2 bases, with 14 bases between them. CDR3 length equals 15 residues. Germline V gene data show CDR1 as MNHEY and CDR2 as SVGAGI.

This rearrangement joins TRBV6-1 to TRBJ2-3; TRBD2 aligns across 8 bases. The trim removed 9 bases at V and 4 bases at J, leaving 12 bases unmatched. The germline gives CDR1 MNHNS, CDR2 SASEGT. The CDR3 covers 15 residues. The CDR3 reads CASQGSGGVADTQYF. The CDR3 nucleotides are TGTGCCAGTCAAGGGAGCGGGGGCGTCGCAGATACGCAGTATTTT.

This clonotype has ten or more counts. V usage is TRBV6-6 and J usage is TRBJ2-1; TRBD2 matches 8 bases. V shed 5 bases and J 8 bases; nucleotides not matched to a gene: 11. Germline values: CDR1 MNHNY, CDR2 SVGAGI (reference sequence). The CDR3 loop spans 15 amino acids. The CDR3 loop reads CASSPPGLVFHEQFF. CDR3 nucleotides: TGTGCCAGCAGTCCTCCGGGACTAGTCTTCCATGAGCAGTTCTTC.

The chain uses TRBV27 and TRBJ2-3; no definite D call. This CDR3 comprises 11 residues. The V and J ends lost 2 bases and 8 bases respectively, with 5 bases between them. Germline CDR1 reads MNHEY; CDR2 reads SMNVEV (reference sequence). The CDR3 region has the DNA TGTGCCAGCAGTTTAAAGAGTACGCAGTATTTT. Amino acids: CASSLKSTQYF.